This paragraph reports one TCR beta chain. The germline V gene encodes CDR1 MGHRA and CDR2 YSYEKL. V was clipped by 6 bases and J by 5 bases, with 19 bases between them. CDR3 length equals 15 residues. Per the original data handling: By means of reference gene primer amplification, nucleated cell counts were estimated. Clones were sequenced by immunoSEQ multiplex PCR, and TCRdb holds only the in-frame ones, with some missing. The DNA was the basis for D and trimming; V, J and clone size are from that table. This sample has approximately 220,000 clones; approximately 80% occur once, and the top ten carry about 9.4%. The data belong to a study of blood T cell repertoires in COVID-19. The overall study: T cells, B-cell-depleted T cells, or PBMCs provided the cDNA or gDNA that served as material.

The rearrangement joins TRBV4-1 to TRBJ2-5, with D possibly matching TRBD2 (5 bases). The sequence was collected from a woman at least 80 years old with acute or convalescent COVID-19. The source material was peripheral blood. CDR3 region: CASSLTGNPRETQYF. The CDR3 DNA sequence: TGCGCCAGCAGTCTTACCGGGAACCCGCGGGAGACCCAGTACTTC.